Each of the 18 T cell receptor beta chains below was sequenced from the same sample in a study of shared clonotypes between healthy human individuals. Libraries were prepared by immunoSEQ multiplex PCR; TCRdb keeps only in-frame clonotypes and omits some of them. The table has over a million clones, more than 95% seen once; the top ten hold over 1%. Sequencing was performed on naive CD4+ T cells sorted from blood. Sample subset: CD45RA+ positively selected. Receptor source: a man between 25 and 39 years old in good health.

The chain uses TRBV27 and TRBJ2-3; 7 bases map to TRBD2. In germline, CDR1 is MNHEY, CDR2 SMNVEV (reference sequence). Germline trimming cut 2 bases from V and 6 bases from J; bases unmatched to any gene: 2. CDR3 length equals 13 residues. CDR3 coding DNA: TGTGCCAGCAGTTTACGGGAGGCCGATACGCAGTATTTT. Protein sequence: CASSLREADTQYF.

The CDR3 coding sequence is TGTGCCAGCAGTTACGCGGGAGGGCCATCCTATGAGCAGTTCTTC. Its translation: CASSYAGGPSYEQFF. The rearrangement joins TRBV6-5 to TRBJ2-1, with 9 bases lining up with TRBD2. CDR1 is MNHEY, CDR2 SVGAGI, per germline. V dropped 2 bases and J dropped 8; count of bases not matched to a gene: 7. The CDR3 loop spans 15 amino acids.

The chain links TRBV9 to TRBJ1-1; D remains ambiguous. The CDR3 extends over 14 amino acids. Germline-derived CDR1 and CDR2 are SGDLS and YYNGEE. The V end was cut by 1 base, the J end by 1 base, with 8 bases between. The CDR3 region has the DNA TGTGCCAGCAGCGTATTAACAGAGAACACTGAAGCTTTCTTT. It translates to CASSVLTENTEAFF.

This chain connects TRBV7-9 to TRBJ2-5, with D tentatively TRBD1 (5 bases). Germline CDR1 SEHNR, CDR2 FQNEAQ (reference sequence). V was trimmed by 4 bases and J by 4 bases, leaving 10 bases between them. This CDR3 is built from 13 residues. CDR3 in DNA: TGTGCCAGCAGCTACCCCCAGGGAGAGACCCAGTACTTC. This encodes CASSYPQGETQYF.

The chain recombines TRBV27 with TRBJ2-1; 8 bases are shared with TRBD2. Per germline, CDR1 MNHEY and CDR2 SMNVEV (reference sequence). The CDR3 loop spans 16 amino acids. V shed 5 bases and J 0 bases; nucleotides not matched to a gene: 6. The CDR3 DNA reads as TGTGCCAGCAGTCGGGGGGGGGCTACCTCCTACAATGAGCAGTTCTTC. It codes for CASSRGGATSYNEQFF.

This chain uses TRBV28 with TRBJ2-7; 11 bases line up with TRBD2. Germline CDR1 reads MDHEN; CDR2 reads SYDVKM. CDR3 length equals 15 residues. After removal of 5 bases from V and 4 bases from J, the junction contained 7 bases not matched to a gene. CDR3 in DNA: TGTGCCAGCAGTCAACTAGCGGGAGTAAGTTACGAGCAGTACTTC. Its protein product is CASSQLAGVSYEQYF. The complete variable domain, with remaining parts taken from reference TRBV28 and TRBJ2-7, reads DVKVTQSSRYLVKRTGEKVFLECVQDMDHENMFWYRQDPGLGLRLIYFSYDVKMKEKGDIPEGYSVSREKKERFSLILESASTNQTSMYLCASSQLAGVSYEQYFGPGTRLTVT.

About this clone itself: The junction departs from the called germline gene at one end, perhaps through a read error. V usage is TRBV29-1 and J usage is TRBJ2-1; possibly TRBD2 for D (5 bases). The length of the CDR3 is 13 residues. Germline CDR1 and CDR2: SQVTM and ANQGSEA. The CDR3 DNA reads as TGCAACGTTGGAGGTTTAAGCCGAAATGAGCAGTTCTTC. Residues: CNVGGLSRNEQFF.

The chain combines TRBV4-3 with TRBJ2-1; possibly TRBD2 for D (7 bases). Germline CDR1 is LGHNA and CDR2 is YSLEER. There are 18 residues in the CDR3. Trimming left V 0 bases short and J 0 bases short, with 15 bases between. The DNA for the CDR3 is TGCGCCAGCAGCCAAGAAGGGGGGGATCGCCTCTCCTACAATGAGCAGTTCTTC. This encodes CASSQEGGDRLSYNEQFF.

J is TRBJ2-4 and V is TRBV6-6; D perhaps matches TRBD1 (5 bases). Trimming took 2 bases from V and 0 from J, leaving 11 bases between them. Germline V gene sequence: CDR1 MNHNY, CDR2 SVGAGI (reference sequence). This CDR3 contains 16 residues. CDR3 bases: TGTGCCAGCAGTTACCCTACAGGTGTAGCCAAAAACATTCAGTACTTC. As protein: CASSYPTGVAKNIQYF.

The V and J genes are TRBV10-3 and TRBJ1-2; 12 bases are shared with TRBD1. V gave up 2 bases and J gave up 4 bases; unmatched junction bases: 11. The CDR3 runs to 18 residues. Germline CDR1 and CDR2: ENHRY and SYGVKD. As DNA, the CDR3 is TGTGCCATCAGTGAGAAGATGGGACAGGGGGCCGTGGGCTATGGCTACACCTTC. Translated, it gives CAISEKMGQGAVGYGYTF.

The chain has TRBV15 and TRBJ2-7; TRBD2 is a possible D gene (5 bases). V lost 3 bases and J lost 2, with 14 bases in between. The CDR3 totals 15 residues. Germline loops: CDR1 LNHNV, CDR2 YYDKDF (reference sequence). The CDR3 nucleotides are TGTGCCACCAGCAGCGGACTCGATCCGGCCTACGAGCAGTACTTC. This encodes CATSSGLDPAYEQYF.

The chain joins TRBV28 to TRBJ1-4, with D perhaps matching TRBD1 (5 bases). Trimming left V 8 bases short and J 0 bases short, with 7 bases between. The germline V gene has CDR1 MDHEN and CDR2 SYDVKM. The CDR3 extends over 13 amino acids. The CDR3 spells CASGGATNEKLFF. The CDR3 DNA is TGTGCCAGCGGGGGTGCAACTAATGAAAAACTGTTTTTT.

CDR3 sequence: CASSQGIYEQYF. In DNA, the CDR3 is TGTGCCAGCAGCCAGGGGATCTACGAGCAGTACTTC. This sequence joins TRBV7-9 and TRBJ2-7; maybe TRBD1 (6 bases). The CDR3 is 12 residues long. V lost 5 bases, J lost 3 bases, and 8 bases lay in between. Germline CDR1 reads SEHNR; CDR2 reads FQNEAQ (reference sequence).

This sequence joins TRBV7-8 and TRBJ2-1; the D gene is possibly TRBD2 (6 bases). The V gene lost 4 bases and the J gene lost 5 bases, with 15 bases spanning the gap. Germline V lookup: CDR1 SGHVS, CDR2 FQNEAQ. This CDR3 region has 15 residues. CDR3 sequence: CASSSQVGLNNEQFF. CDR3 bases: TGTGCCAGCAGCTCCCAGGTGGGACTTAACAATGAGCAGTTCTTC.

The J gene is TRBJ2-5, the V gene TRBV28, with D perhaps TRBD2 (6 bases). Between the trimmed V and J ends, which lost 2 bases and 7 bases, there was a span of 14 bases. This CDR3 region has 14 residues. The germline CDR1 and CDR2 sequences are MDHEN and SYDVKM. CDR3 DNA sequence: TGTGCCAGCAGTTTACCGGGAGAAACATGGACCCAGTACTTC. Its translation: CASSLPGETWTQYF.

V is TRBV2 and J is TRBJ2-4; possible D gene TRBD2, 6 bases. V lost 4 bases, J lost 0 bases, and 16 bases lay in between. This CDR3 is 17 amino acids long. The V gene's germline CDR1 is SNHLY and CDR2 FYNNEI. CDR3 loop: CASSVRASVLAKNIQYF. In DNA, the CDR3 is TGTGCCAGCAGTGTTAGGGCTAGCGTTTTAGCCAAAAACATTCAGTACTTC.

The rearrangement joins TRBV28 to TRBJ2-7; TRBD2 matches 9 bases. Trimming removed 4 bases from V and 4 bases from J; junction bases left unmatched: 8. The CDR3 is made up of 15 amino acids. Germline V gene sequence: CDR1 MDHEN, CDR2 SYDVKM. CDR3 in amino acids: CASSSLAGANYEQYF. CDR3 sequence (DNA): TGTGCCAGCAGTTCATTAGCGGGAGCGAATTACGAGCAGTACTTC. Together with reference TRBV28 and TRBJ2-7, the CDR3 gives the full variable domain: DVKVTQSSRYLVKRTGEKVFLECVQDMDHENMFWYRQDPGLGLRLIYFSYDVKMKEKGDIPEGYSVSREKKERFSLILESASTNQTSMYLCASSSLAGANYEQYFGPGTRLTVT.

The V and J genes are TRBV5-4 and TRBJ2-2; D unresolved. V was trimmed by 4 bases and J by 2 bases, leaving 12 bases between them. The CDR3 sequence is 15 residues long. Germline-derived CDR1 and CDR2 are SGHNT and YYREEE (reference sequence). This chain's CDR3 is CASSKSFVNTGELFF. The CDR3 nucleotides read TGTGCCAGCAGCAAATCGTTCGTTAACACCGGGGAGCTGTTTTTT.